The clone carrying this T cell receptor (beta chain) was counted only a few times. Described time point: healthy volunteer bleed at 2 weeks. Total RNA extraction was carried out from unfractionated whole blood. This record belongs to a study of human T cells and chemical hapten exposure. MiXCR, applied by TCRdb to the RACE reads, yields one record per CDR3 protein. The profile shows around 31,000 distinct CDR3 sequences, around 7% of them singletons. Sequences were obtained from whole blood. The source is a human donor in good health. Some clones in this sample may be carry-over from other donors' samples.

The CDR3 is CASTPPGRGRGYTF. The DNA of the CDR3 is TGTGCCAGCACTCCGCCGGGTCGTGGACGTGGCTACACCTTC. The chain combines TRBV28 with TRBJ1-2; the D is unclear. The CDR3 length is 14 residues. In germline, CDR1 is MDHEN, CDR2 SYDVKM. Deletions cut 7 bases from V and 7 bases from J, with 19 bases between.